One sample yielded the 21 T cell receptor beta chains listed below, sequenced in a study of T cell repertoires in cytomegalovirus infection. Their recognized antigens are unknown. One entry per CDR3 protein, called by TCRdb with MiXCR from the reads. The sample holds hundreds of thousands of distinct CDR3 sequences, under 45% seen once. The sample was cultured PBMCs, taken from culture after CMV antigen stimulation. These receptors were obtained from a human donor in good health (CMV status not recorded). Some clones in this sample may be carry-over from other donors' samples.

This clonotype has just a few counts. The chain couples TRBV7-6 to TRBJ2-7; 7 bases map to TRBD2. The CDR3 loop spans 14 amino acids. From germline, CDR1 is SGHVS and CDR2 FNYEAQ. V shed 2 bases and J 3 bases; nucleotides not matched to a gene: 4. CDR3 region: CASSLLGGSYEQYF. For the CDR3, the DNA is TGTGCCAGCAGCTTATTGGGCGGGAGCTACGAGCAGTACTTC.

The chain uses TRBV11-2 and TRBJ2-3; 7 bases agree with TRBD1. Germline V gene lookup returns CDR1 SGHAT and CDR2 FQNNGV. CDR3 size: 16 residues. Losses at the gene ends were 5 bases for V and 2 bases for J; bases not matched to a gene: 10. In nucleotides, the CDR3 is TGTGCCAGCAGCCCGGGGACAGAGAGGATCACAGATACGCAGTATTTT. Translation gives CASSPGTERITDTQYF.

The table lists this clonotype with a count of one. The CDR3 loop reads CASSLGAGAGYTF. The CDR3 DNA sequence: TGTGCCAGCAGCTTAGGGGCAGGGGCGGGCTACACCTTC. The gene calls are TRBV7-2 and TRBJ1-2; the D gene is possibly TRBD1 (6 bases). CDR1 is SGHTA, CDR2 FQGNSA, per germline. Trimming took off 1 base at V and 8 bases at J, with 11 bases between the two ends. The length of the CDR3 is 13 residues.

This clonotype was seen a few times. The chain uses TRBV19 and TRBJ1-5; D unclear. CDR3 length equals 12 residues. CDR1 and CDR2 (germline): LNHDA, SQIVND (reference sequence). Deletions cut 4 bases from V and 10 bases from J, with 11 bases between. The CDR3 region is CASSTSRYPQHF. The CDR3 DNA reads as TGTGCCAGTAGTACCTCCCGTTATCCCCAGCATTTT.

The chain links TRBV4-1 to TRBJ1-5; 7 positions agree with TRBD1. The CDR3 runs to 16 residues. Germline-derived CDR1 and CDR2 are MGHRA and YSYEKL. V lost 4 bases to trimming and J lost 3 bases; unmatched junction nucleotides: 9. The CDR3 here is CASSRVEGAANQPQHF. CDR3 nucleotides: TGCGCCAGCAGCCGGGTGGAGGGGGCCGCCAATCAGCCCCAGCATTTT.

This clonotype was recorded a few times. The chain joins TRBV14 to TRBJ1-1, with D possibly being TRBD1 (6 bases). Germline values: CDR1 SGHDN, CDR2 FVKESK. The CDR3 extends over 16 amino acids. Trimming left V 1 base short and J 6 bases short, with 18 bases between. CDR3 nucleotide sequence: TGTGCCAGCAGCCAAGTTTTTGGGGGGCACTCGGCTGAAGCTTTCTTT. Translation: CASSQVFGGHSAEAFF. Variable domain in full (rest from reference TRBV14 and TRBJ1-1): EAGVTQFPSHSVIEKGQTVTLRCDPISGHDNLYWYRRVMGKEIKFLLHFVKESKQDESGMPNNRFLAERTGGTYSTLKVQPAELEDSGVYFCASSQVFGGHSAEAFFGQGTRLTVV.

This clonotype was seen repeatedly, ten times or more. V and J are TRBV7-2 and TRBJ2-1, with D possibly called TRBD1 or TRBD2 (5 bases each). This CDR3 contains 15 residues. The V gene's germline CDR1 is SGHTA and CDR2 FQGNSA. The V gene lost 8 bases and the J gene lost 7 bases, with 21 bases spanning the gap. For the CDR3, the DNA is TGTGCCAGCGGGGAGCATAGAGGGGTTAGGAATGAGCAGTTCTTC. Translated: CASGEHRGVRNEQFF.

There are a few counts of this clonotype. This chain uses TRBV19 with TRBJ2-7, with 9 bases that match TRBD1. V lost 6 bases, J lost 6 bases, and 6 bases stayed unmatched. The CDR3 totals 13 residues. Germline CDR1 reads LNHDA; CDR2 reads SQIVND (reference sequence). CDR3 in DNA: TGTGCCAGTAGCCGACGACAGGGGGGCGAGCAGTACTTC. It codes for CASSRRQGGEQYF.

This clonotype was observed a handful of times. CDR3 DNA sequence: TGTGCCAGCAGATATACAGGGGGGGGTGGCTACACCTTC. Its translation: CASRYTGGGGYTF. The chain has TRBV27 and TRBJ1-2; 8 bases match TRBD1. J was trimmed by 7 bases and V by 6 bases; bases with no gene match: 7. The CDR3 covers 13 residues. CDR1 and CDR2 (germline): MNHEY, SMNVEV (reference sequence).

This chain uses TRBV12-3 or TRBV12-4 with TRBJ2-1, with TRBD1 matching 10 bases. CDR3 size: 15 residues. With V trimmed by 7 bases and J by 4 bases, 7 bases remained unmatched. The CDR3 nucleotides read TGTGCCAGCACCGACGGGGGACAGGGGTACAATGAGCAGTTCTTC. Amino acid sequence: CASTDGGQGYNEQFF.

In DNA, the CDR3 is TGTGCCAGCAGCTTAGCCCCCCAGGACTATTACACAGATACGCAGTATTTT. This sequence encodes CASSLAPQDYYTDTQYF. The chain carries TRBV11-2 and TRBJ2-3, with a possible D match to TRBD2 (6 bases). V was trimmed by 1 base and J by 2 bases, leaving 16 bases between them. The CDR3 is 17 amino acids. CDR1 is SGHAT and CDR2 is FQNNGV in the germline V gene.

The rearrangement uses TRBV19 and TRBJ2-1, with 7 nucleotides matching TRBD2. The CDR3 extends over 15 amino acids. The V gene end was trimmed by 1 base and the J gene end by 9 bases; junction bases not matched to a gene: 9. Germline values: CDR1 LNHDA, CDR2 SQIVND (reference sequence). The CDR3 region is CASSIGGGSQGEQFF. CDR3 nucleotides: TGTGCCAGTAGTATAGGAGGCGGGAGCCAGGGTGAGCAGTTCTTC. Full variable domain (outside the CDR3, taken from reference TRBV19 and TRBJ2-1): DGGITQSPKYLFRKEGQNVTLSCEQNLNHDAMYWYRQDPGQGLRLIYYSQIVNDFQKGDIAEGYSVSREKKESFPLTVTSAQKNPTAFYLCASSIGGGSQGEQFFGPGTRLTVL.

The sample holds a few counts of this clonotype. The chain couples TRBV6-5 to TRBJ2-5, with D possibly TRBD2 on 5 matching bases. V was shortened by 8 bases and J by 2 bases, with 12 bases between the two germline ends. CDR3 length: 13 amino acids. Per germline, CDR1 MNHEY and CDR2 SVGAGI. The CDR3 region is CASRRESQETQYF. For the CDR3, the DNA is TGTGCCAGCCGTAGGGAGTCTCAAGAGACCCAGTACTTC.

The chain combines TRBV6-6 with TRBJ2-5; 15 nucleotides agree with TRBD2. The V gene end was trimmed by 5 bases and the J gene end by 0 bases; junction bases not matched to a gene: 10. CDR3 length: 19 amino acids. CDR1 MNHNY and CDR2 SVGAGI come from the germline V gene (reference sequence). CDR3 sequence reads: CASSTLGLAGGRYQETQYF. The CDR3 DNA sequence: TGTGCCAGCAGTACCCTTGGACTAGCGGGGGGGAGGTACCAAGAGACCCAGTACTTC.

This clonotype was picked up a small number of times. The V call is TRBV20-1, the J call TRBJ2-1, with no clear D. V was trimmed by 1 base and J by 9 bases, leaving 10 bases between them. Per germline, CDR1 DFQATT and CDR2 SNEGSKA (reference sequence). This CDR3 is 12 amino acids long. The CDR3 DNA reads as TGCAGTGCTAGAGTGGAAGGTGGTGAGCAGTTCTTC. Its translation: CSARVEGGEQFF.

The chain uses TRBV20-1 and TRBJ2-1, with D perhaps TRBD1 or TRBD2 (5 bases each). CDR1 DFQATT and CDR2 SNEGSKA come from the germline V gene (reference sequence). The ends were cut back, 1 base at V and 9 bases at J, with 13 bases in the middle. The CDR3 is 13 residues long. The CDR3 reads CSARAPTGTEQFF. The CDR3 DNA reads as TGCAGTGCTAGAGCCCCCACGGGGACTGAGCAGTTCTTC.

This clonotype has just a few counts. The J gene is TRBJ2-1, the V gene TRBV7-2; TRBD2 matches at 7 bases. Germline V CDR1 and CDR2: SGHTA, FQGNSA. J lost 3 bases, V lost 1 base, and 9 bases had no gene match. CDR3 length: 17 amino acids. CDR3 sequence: CASSLGAGRELYNEQFF. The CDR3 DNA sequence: TGTGCCAGCAGCTTAGGGGCGGGGAGGGAGCTCTACAATGAGCAGTTCTTC. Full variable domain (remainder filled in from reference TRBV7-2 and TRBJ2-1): GAGVSQSPSNKVTEKGKDVELRCDPISGHTALYWYRQSLGQGLEFLIYFQGNSAPDKSGLPSDRFSAERTGGSVSTLTIQRTQQEDSAVYLCASSLGAGRELYNEQFFGPGTRLTVL.

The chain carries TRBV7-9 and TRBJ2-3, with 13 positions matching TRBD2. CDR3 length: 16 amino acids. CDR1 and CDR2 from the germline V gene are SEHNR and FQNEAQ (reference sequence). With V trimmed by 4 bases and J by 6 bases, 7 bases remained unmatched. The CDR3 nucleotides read TGTGCCAGCAGCTCCCGACTAGCGGGAGGATGGGATACGCAGTATTTT. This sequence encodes CASSSRLAGGWDTQYF.

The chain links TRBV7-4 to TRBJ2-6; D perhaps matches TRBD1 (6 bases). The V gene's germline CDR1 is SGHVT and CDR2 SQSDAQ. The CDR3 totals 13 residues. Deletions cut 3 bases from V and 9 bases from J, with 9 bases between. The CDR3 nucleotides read TGTGCCAGCAGCTTCGGCAGGGGCAACGTCCTGACTTTC. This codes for CASSFGRGNVLTF.

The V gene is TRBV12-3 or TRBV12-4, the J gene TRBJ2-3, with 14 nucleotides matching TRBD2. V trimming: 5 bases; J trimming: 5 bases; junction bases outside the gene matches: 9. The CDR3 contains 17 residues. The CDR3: CASSRLAGGPGGDTQYF. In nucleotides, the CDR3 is TGTGCCAGCAGTAGACTAGCGGGAGGGCCCGGGGGAGATACGCAGTATTTT.

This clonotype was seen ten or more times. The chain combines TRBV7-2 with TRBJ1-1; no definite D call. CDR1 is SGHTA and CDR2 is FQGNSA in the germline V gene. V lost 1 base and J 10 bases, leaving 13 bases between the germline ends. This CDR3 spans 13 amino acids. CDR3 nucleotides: TGTGCCAGCAGCTTAGGGGTTGGGAGTGGAGCTTTCTTT. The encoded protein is CASSLGVGSGAFF.